These 18 T cell receptor beta chains were sequenced from one sample in a study of blood T cell repertoires in COVID-19. Assay: immunoSEQ multiplex PCR; the TCRdb copy retains only in-frame clones and omits some. This sample yields under 350,000 clones, of which more than 90% are seen a single time; roughly 2.5% belongs to the top ten. Material for sequencing was PBMCs or T cells enriched from blood (not recorded which). The receptors shown here come from a man aged 60 to 69 who had recovered from COVID-19.

V and J are TRBV13 and TRBJ2-2; possible D gene TRBD1, 6 bases. V dropped 5 bases and J dropped 3 bases, with 13 bases sitting between them. CDR3 length: 15 amino acids. The germline V gene has CDR1 PRHDT and CDR2 FYEKMQ (reference sequence). CDR3 residues: CASSQGKTHTGELFF. DNA of the CDR3: TGTGCCAGCAGCCAGGGGAAAACCCACACCGGGGAGCTGTTTTTT.

This clone occurred once. The chain uses TRBV3-1 (or the pseudogene TRBV3-2) and TRBJ2-7, with TRBD2 matching over 11 bases. The CDR3 has 15 amino acids. Per the germline V gene, CDR1 is LGHDT and CDR2 is YNNKEL (reference sequence). Trimming took 4 bases from V and 2 from J; bases not matched to a gene: 4. The CDR3 DNA is TGTGCCAGCAGCCGTAGCGGGAGGGACGCCTACGAGCAGTACTTC. It translates to CASSRSGRDAYEQYF.

In this sample, this clone turned up a few times. This chain connects TRBV5-8 to TRBJ1-4; 7 bases line up with TRBD1. The length of the CDR3 is 15 residues. Trimming removed 4 bases from V and 7 bases from J; junction bases left unmatched: 10. CDR1 is SGHTS, CDR2 YDEGEE, per germline. The CDR3 DNA sequence: TGTGCCAGCAGCCGAGGTCAGGGGGGCAGTGAAAAACTGTTTTTT. Amino acids: CASSRGQGGSEKLFF.

The V gene is TRBV4-3, the J gene TRBJ1-5; no clear D gene. CDR1 and CDR2 from the germline V gene are LGHNA and YSLEER. Trimming took off 0 bases at V and 0 bases at J, with 12 bases between the two ends. The CDR3 is 17 residues long. CDR3 sequence (DNA): TGCGCCAGCAGCCAAGATCTAGCACAGAATAGCAATCAGCCCCAGCATTTT. This encodes CASSQDLAQNSNQPQHF.

The V and J genes are TRBV7-9 and TRBJ1-2; D possibly corresponds to TRBD1 (6 bases). Germline CDR1 is SEHNR and CDR2 is FQNEAQ (reference sequence). The CDR3 loop spans 16 amino acids. V lost 5 bases and J 1 base, leaving 17 bases between the germline ends. The CDR3 DNA reads TGTGCCAGCAGCACCGAGCAGGGGCGGTATAACTATGGCTACACCTTC. Translation: CASSTEQGRYNYGYTF. Filled out from reference TRBV7-9 and TRBJ1-2, the complete variable domain reads DTGVSQNPRHKITKRGQNVTFRCDPISEHNRLYWYRQTLGQGPEFLTYFQNEAQLEKSRLLSDRFSAERPKGSFSTLEIQRTEQGDSAMYLCASSTEQGRYNYGYTFGSGTRLTVV.

This rearrangement joins TRBV30 to TRBJ2-5, with TRBD2 identical over 7 bases. The CDR3 loop spans 14 amino acids. The germline gives CDR1 GTSNPN, CDR2 SVGIG (reference sequence). V gave up 1 base and J gave up 3 bases; unmatched junction bases: 5. For the CDR3, the DNA is TGTGCCTGGAGTGGGATCGGGGGGAAAGAGACCCAGTACTTC. Encoded protein: CAWSGIGGKETQYF.

The chain joins TRBV11-2 to TRBJ1-1; 8 bases match TRBD1. The CDR3 runs 14 residues. The V gene's germline CDR1 is SGHAT and CDR2 FQNNGV. V lost 1 base to trimming and J lost 4 bases; unmatched junction nucleotides: 2. The CDR3 protein is CASSLGTGSTEAFF. CDR3 nucleotides: TGTGCCAGCAGCTTAGGGACAGGGAGCACTGAAGCTTTCTTT.

This chain connects TRBV2 to TRBJ2-1; 7 nucleotides line up with TRBD1. V lost 3 bases to trimming and J lost 8 bases; unmatched junction nucleotides: 13. The CDR3 is 16 amino acids. Germline V gene data show CDR1 as SNHLY and CDR2 as FYNNEI. The CDR3 spells CASSDHDRDVSDEQFF. Here the CDR3 DNA reads TGTGCCAGCAGTGACCACGACAGGGATGTTAGCGATGAGCAGTTCTTC.

This rearrangement joins TRBV2 to TRBJ1-6; unclear D gene. The CDR3 is 15 amino acids. CDR1 is SNHLY, CDR2 FYNNEI, per germline. The V gene lost 1 base and the J gene lost 9 bases, with 13 bases spanning the gap. The CDR3 DNA follows: TGTGCCAGCAGTGAAGTTTTCATACTAGGTTCACCCCTCCACTTT. Amino acids: CASSEVFILGSPLHF.

This clone was seen once. The rearrangement uses TRBV4-1 and TRBJ2-7; possible D gene TRBD2, 6 bases. Trimming stripped 0 bases from V and 0 bases from J, with 9 bases between. From germline, CDR1 is MGHRA and CDR2 YSYEKL. This CDR3 comprises 15 residues. CDR3: CASSQDRLVSYEQYF. CDR3 nucleotide sequence: TGCGCCAGCAGCCAAGATCGACTAGTCTCCTACGAGCAGTACTTC.

V gene TRBV18 combines with J gene TRBJ1-6; D unresolved. Trimming removed 6 bases at V and 5 bases at J, with 14 bases between. CDR1 and CDR2 (germline): KGHSH, LQKENI. CDR3 size: 15 residues. The CDR3 DNA reads TGTGCCAGCTCCATCCTCGACAATCATAATTCACCCCTCCACTTT. Translated, it gives CASSILDNHNSPLHF.

V usage is TRBV19 and J usage is TRBJ1-6; D possibly corresponds to TRBD1 (6 bases). The ends were cut back, 6 bases at V and 7 bases at J, with 10 bases in the middle. Germline CDR1 LNHDA, CDR2 SQIVND (reference sequence). CDR3 size: 13 residues. CDR3 sequence (DNA): TGTGCCAGTAGCACAGGGATCAATTCACCCCTCCACTTT. Translated: CASSTGINSPLHF. Variable domain in full (rest from reference TRBV19 and TRBJ1-6): DGGITQSPKYLFRKEGQNVTLSCEQNLNHDAMYWYRQDPGQGLRLIYYSQIVNDFQKGDIAEGYSVSREKKESFPLTVTSAQKNPTAFYLCASSTGINSPLHFGNGTRLTVT.

This rearrangement joins TRBV30 to TRBJ1-6; possible D gene TRBD1, 5 bases. The germline V and J ends were trimmed by 0 bases and 10 bases, with 13 bases remaining between them. The CDR3 loop spans 14 amino acids. Germline V gives CDR1 GTSNPN, CDR2 SVGIG (reference sequence). In DNA, the CDR3 is TGTGCCTGGAGTGTCTCCCAGGGAGGGTCACCCCTCCACTTT. Its translation: CAWSVSQGGSPLHF.

The chain combines TRBV29-1 with TRBJ2-2; 12 bases are shared with TRBD2. The ends lost 8 bases at V and 5 bases at J; junction bases unmatched: 9. Per the germline V gene, CDR1 is SQVTM and CDR2 is ANQGSEA. The CDR3 runs 15 residues. The CDR3 DNA reads as TGCAGCATCGGGACTAGCGGGTCTATGACCGGGGAGCTGTTTTTT. Encoded protein: CSIGTSGSMTGELFF.

The chain links TRBV28 to TRBJ1-6, with 10 nucleotides matching TRBD1. CDR1 is MDHEN, CDR2 SYDVKM, per germline. Trimming removed 5 bases from V and 8 bases from J; junction bases left unmatched: 6. The CDR3 runs 15 residues. CDR3 sequence: CASSEPGQGYSPLHF. The CDR3 DNA follows: TGTGCCAGCAGTGAACCGGGACAGGGGTATTCACCCCTCCACTTT.

V usage is TRBV27 and J usage is TRBJ1-5; 9 nucleotides agree with TRBD1. The junction had 4 bases not matched to a gene; V was cut back by 6 bases and J by 1 base. Per the germline V gene, CDR1 is MNHEY and CDR2 is SMNVEV (reference sequence). The CDR3 loop spans 15 amino acids. The CDR3 reads CASRLQGASNQPQHF. The CDR3 DNA sequence: TGTGCCAGCAGACTACAGGGGGCAAGCAATCAGCCCCAGCATTTT.

This clone came up once. Other nucleotide sequences in the sample specify the same CDR3. The rearrangement joins TRBV18 to TRBJ2-5; D possibly corresponds to TRBD2 (5 bases). Germline V gene lookup returns CDR1 KGHSH and CDR2 LQKENI. The V end lost 2 bases, the J end lost 5 bases, and 6 bases lay between the germline ends. The CDR3 extends over 12 amino acids. The CDR3 sequence is CASSPGGETQYF. CDR3 coding DNA: TGTGCCAGCTCACCAGGCGGGGAGACCCAGTACTTC.

The rearrangement links TRBV25-1 to TRBJ1-6; a possible D gene is TRBD1 (5 bases). Trimming removed 2 bases at V and 8 bases at J, with 22 bases between. The V gene's germline CDR1 is MGHDK and CDR2 SYGVNS. This CDR3 contains 18 residues. The CDR3 sequence is CASSETPNLGGIDSPLHF. DNA of the CDR3: TGTGCCAGCAGTGAAACCCCTAATCTGGGGGGAATCGATTCACCCCTCCACTTT.